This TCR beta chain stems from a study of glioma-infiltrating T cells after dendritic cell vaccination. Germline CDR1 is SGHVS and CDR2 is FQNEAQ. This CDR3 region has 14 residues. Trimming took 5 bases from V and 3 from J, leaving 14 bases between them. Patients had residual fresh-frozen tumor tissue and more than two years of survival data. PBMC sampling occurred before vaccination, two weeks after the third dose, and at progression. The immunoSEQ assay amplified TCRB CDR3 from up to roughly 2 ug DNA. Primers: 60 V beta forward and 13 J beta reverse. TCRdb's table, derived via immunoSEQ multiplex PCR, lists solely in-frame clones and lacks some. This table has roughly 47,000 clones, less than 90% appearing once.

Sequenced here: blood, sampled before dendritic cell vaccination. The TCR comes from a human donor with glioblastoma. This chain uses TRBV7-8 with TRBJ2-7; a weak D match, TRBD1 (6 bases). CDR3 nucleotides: TGTGCCAGCAGCCAAGAGGACAGATTCTACGAGCAGTACTTC. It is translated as CASSQEDRFYEQYF.